This T cell receptor beta chain was retrieved from a study of shared clonotypes between healthy human individuals. The repertoire was sequenced with immunoSEQ multiplex PCR; TCRdb's copy has only in-frame clones and lacks some. The sample shows about 600,000 clones, roughly 95% of them seen only once. Looked up from germline, CDR1 is SGHRS and CDR2 is YFSETQ. This CDR3 spans 17 amino acids. V gave up 5 bases and J gave up 1 base, with 20 bases separating them. CD45RO-negative, CCR7-selected cells formed the naive CD8 fraction, which excluded terminally differentiated effector memory CD45RA+ cells. The specimen sequenced was naive CD8+ T cells sorted from blood. The chain joins TRBV5-1 to TRBJ2-3; D could derive from TRBD1 or TRBD2 (5 bases each). This sequence was found in a woman in her thirties in good health. CDR3 sequence: CASRQRPGRVGTDTQYF. The CDR3 DNA follows: TGCGCCAGCAGGCAGAGACCAGGGAGAGTGGGCACAGATACGCAGTATTTT.